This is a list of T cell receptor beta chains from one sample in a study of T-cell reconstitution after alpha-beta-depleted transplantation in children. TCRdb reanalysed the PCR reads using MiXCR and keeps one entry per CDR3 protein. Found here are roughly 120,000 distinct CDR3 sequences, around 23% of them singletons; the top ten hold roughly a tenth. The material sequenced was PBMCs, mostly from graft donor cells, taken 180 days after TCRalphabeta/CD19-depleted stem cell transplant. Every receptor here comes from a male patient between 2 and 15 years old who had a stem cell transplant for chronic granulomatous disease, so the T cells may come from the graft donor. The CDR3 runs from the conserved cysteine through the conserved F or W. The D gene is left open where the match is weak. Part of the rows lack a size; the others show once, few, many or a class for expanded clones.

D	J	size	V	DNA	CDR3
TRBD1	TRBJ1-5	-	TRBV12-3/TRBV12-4	TGTGCCAGCAGTCCCGACAGGGGGCGGATTCAGCATTTT	CASSPDRGRIQHF
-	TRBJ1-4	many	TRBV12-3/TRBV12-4	TGTGCCAGCACCGTAGGATTTTATGAAAAACTGTTTTTT	CASTVGFYEKLFF
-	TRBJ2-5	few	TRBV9	TGTGCCAGCAGCGTAGTGTCCAGCGCCCAAGAGACCCAGTACTTC	CASSVVSSAQETQYF
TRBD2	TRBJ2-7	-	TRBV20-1	TGCAGTGCTAGCGGGACTAGCGGATCCTCCTACGAGCAGTACTTC	CSASGTSGSSYEQYF
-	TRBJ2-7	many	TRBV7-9	TGTGCCAGCAGCCCCGGGACACCGGTGTTCGAGCAGTACTTC	CASSPGTPVFEQYF
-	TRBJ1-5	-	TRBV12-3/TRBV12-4	TGTGCCAGCAGTTATGCCTACAATCAGCCCCAGCATTTT	CASSYAYNQPQHF
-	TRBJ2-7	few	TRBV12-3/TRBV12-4	TGTGCCAGCAGTTCCTACTACGAGCAGTACTTC	CASSSYYEQYF
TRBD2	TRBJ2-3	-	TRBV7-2	TGTGCCAGCAGCCCACAGCGGGGGGGCACAGATACGCAGTATTTT	CASSPQRGGTDTQYF
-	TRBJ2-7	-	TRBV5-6	TGTGCCAGCACCCTACTTGGGGTGTACGAGCAGTACTTC	CASTLLGVYEQYF
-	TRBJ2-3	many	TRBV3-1	TGTGCCAGCAGCCAAGAAGCCAGGGGGAGGACAGATACGCAGTATTTT	CASSQEARGRTDTQYF
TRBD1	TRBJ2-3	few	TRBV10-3	TGTGCCATCAGTCCATGGGGCCTCACAGGGGGAACAGATACGCAGTATTTT	CAISPWGLTGGTDTQYF
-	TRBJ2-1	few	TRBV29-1	TGCAGCGTTGAAGGGTACAATGAGCAGTTCTTC	CSVEGYNEQFF
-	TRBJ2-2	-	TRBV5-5	TGTGCCAGCAGCGCTCGTGGGGAGCTGTTTTTT	CASSARGELFF
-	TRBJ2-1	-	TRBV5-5	TGTGCCAGCAGCTTGACAGTAAGGGGTGAGCAGTTCTTC	CASSLTVRGEQFF
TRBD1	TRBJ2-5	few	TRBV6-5	TGTGCCAGCAGCCCTCGGGACAGGGGGCTTATGGAGACCCAGTACTTC	CASSPRDRGLMETQYF
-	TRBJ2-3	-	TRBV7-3	TGTGCCAGCAGCTTCTTTCCCGCAGATACGCAGTATTTT	CASSFFPADTQYF
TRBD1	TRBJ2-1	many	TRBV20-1	TGCAGTGCTCCTGAACAGGGGGCTAAGCACAATGAGCAGTTCTTC	CSAPEQGAKHNEQFF
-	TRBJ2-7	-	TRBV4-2	TGTGCCAGCAGCCAAAATTTCGCGGACGAGCAGTACTTC	CASSQNFADEQYF
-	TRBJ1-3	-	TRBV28	TGTGCCAGCAGCGGAGTCTCCGCTCAAAGGGACACCATATATTTT	CASSGVSAQRDTIYF
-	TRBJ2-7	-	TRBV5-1	TGCGCCAGCAGCTTACGGGACGGGAGTCCCTACGAGCAGTACTTC	CASSLRDGSPYEQYF
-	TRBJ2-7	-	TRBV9	TGTGCCAGCACCGTGGGACGGAACTCCTACGAGCAGTACTTC	CASTVGRNSYEQYF
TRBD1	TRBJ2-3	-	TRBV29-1	TGCAGCGTTTTGATGCGGACAGGGATCACAGATACGCAGTATTTT	CSVLMRTGITDTQYF
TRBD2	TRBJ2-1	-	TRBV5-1	TGCGCCAGCAGCTTTTTCGCGGGAGGGCGGAATGAGCAGTTCTTC	CASSFFAGGRNEQFF
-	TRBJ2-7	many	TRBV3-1	TGTGCCAGCAGCCAGAGAATTGATAAAGGATACGAGCAGTACTTC	CASSQRIDKGYEQYF
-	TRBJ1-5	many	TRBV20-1	TGCAGTGTCCCAGAGGGTCCCAATCAGCCCCAGCATTTT	CSVPEGPNQPQHF
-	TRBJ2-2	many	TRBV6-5	TGTGCCAGCAGTTACTCGGGGACCCCGAGCGGCTACACCGGGGAGCTGTTTTTT	CASSYSGTPSGYTGELFF
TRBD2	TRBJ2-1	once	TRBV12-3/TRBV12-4	TGTGCCAGCAGTTTAATTCTGACTAGCAGGCATGAGCAGTTCTTC	CASSLILTSRHEQFF
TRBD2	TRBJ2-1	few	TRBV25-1	TGTGCCAGCAGTGAACAGGGAGGGAATGAGCAGTTCTTC	CASSEQGGNEQFF
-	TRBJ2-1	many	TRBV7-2	TGTGCCAGCAGCTTCTACCCGGCGAGTCGGGCTAGCTCCTACAATGAGCAGTTCTTC	CASSFYPASRASSYNEQFF
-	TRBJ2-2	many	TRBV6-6	TGTGCCAGCAGACTAACAGGGTCCGGGGAGCTGTTTTTT	CASRLTGSGELFF
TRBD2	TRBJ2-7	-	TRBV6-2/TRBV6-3	TGTGCCAGCAGTTCCAGCGGGAGGGCATTCTTC	CASSSSGRAFF